These 8 T cell receptor beta chains came from one sample sequenced in a study of CD8+ T cells in alopecia areata. Treatment reported: oral pan-JAK inhibitor, 5-10 mg twice daily. Isolated RNA was reverse transcribed into cDNA used as the sequencing template. TCRdb keeps only in-frame clones here, not all; method: immunoSEQ multiplex PCR. There are roughly 190,000 clones in the sample; roughly 60% occur only once, and 1% lies in the top ten. The sequencing here drew on CD4+ T cells sorted from blood, taken at week 24, from a patient treated with tofacitinib. The source is a human donor with alopecia areata.

J is TRBJ2-5 and V is TRBV11-2, with D possibly TRBD2 on 6 matching bases. The CDR3 loop spans 15 amino acids. Germline CDR1 SGHAT, CDR2 FQNNGV. V was cut by 4 bases and J by 4 bases, with 16 bases left in between. CDR3: CASSSGLGAGETQYF. DNA for the CDR3: TGTGCCAGCAGCTCGGGACTCGGGGCGGGAGAGACCCAGTACTTC.

The CDR3 nucleotides are TGTGCCAGCAGTGACAGGGTTTTGAACACTGAAGCTTTCTTT. Protein: CASSDRVLNTEAFF. The chain joins TRBV2 to TRBJ1-1, with D possibly TRBD1 on 5 matching bases. Deletions cut 3 bases from V and 0 bases from J, with 8 bases between. Germline V gene lookup returns CDR1 SNHLY and CDR2 FYNNEI. The CDR3 length is 14 residues.

The CDR3 bases are TGCAGCGTTGTACAGGATCACACAGATACGCAGTATTTT. It specifies CSVVQDHTDTQYF. This chain connects TRBV29-1 to TRBJ2-3, with a weak D call TRBD1 (5 bases). Germline lookup yields CDR1 SQVTM and CDR2 ANQGSEA. V lost 4 bases and J 2 bases, leaving 10 bases between the germline ends. This CDR3 is built from 13 residues.

The V and J genes are TRBV30 and TRBJ1-1, with a possible D match to TRBD1 (6 bases). The V gene's germline CDR1 is GTSNPN and CDR2 SVGIG (reference sequence). The V gene lost 3 bases and the J gene lost 1 base, with 9 bases spanning the gap. The CDR3 length is 13 residues. This chain's CDR3 is CAWRGHPNTEAFF. CDR3 DNA sequence: TGTGCCTGGAGGGGACATCCGAACACTGAAGCTTTCTTT.

This clone was observed a single time. V gene TRBV5-1 combines with J gene TRBJ2-7; 8 nucleotides align to TRBD1. This CDR3 is built from 16 residues. Germline CDR1 is SGHRS and CDR2 is YFSETQ. After removal of 0 bases from V and 2 bases from J, the junction contained 7 bases not matched to a gene. The CDR3: CASSLGQGPRAYEQYF. The CDR3 DNA is TGCGCCAGCAGCTTGGGACAGGGGCCCCGAGCCTACGAGCAGTACTTC.

The rearrangement joins TRBV10-3 to TRBJ1-1; D gene ambiguous. Between the trimmed V and J ends, which lost 11 bases and 3 bases, there was a span of 16 bases. Germline CDR1 reads ENHRY; CDR2 reads SYGVKD. This CDR3 contains 13 residues. Here the CDR3 DNA reads TGTGCCTCCCGCCTGAGACCTGACACTGAAGCTTTCTTT. Translated: CASRLRPDTEAFF.

In its sample, this clone was seen a few times. The chain couples TRBV29-1 to TRBJ1-4; TRBD1 matches at 10 bases. V shed 6 bases, J shed 3 bases, and the junction held 7 bases outside the gene matches. The germline gives CDR1 SQVTM, CDR2 ANQGSEA. The CDR3 covers 15 residues. The CDR3 sequence is CSVATGTGANEKLFF. For the CDR3, the DNA is TGCAGCGTCGCAACCGGGACAGGGGCTAATGAAAAACTGTTTTTT.

V gene TRBV2 combines with J gene TRBJ1-4, with D possibly being TRBD1 (5 bases). V was pared by 1 base and J by 7 bases, with 13 bases between. The germline V gene has CDR1 SNHLY and CDR2 FYNNEI. The CDR3 is 15 residues long. The CDR3 protein is CASSEGGRGIEKLFF. CDR3 in DNA: TGTGCCAGCAGTGAAGGGGGCAGAGGGATTGAAAAACTGTTTTTT.